These T cell receptor beta chains were read from a single sample in a study of T cells in localized non-small cell lung cancer. Profiling relied on immunoSEQ multiplex PCR, and the TCRdb table lists in-frame clones only, not all of them. The sample comprises some 50,000 clones, approximately 81% of which are singletons, and about 15% rests with the top ten. The material was peripheral blood mononuclear cells, obtained before any cancer treatment. These receptors came from a man between 35 and 75 years old with stage III lung adenocarcinoma. Both conserved end residues are part of each CDR3. D genes are given only for firm matches. A clone size is listed for some rows: how often the clone was seen (once, few, many), or a class if it is expanded.

>TRBJ2-7|few|TRBV29-1|TRBD1
CSVVTGETYEQYF
TGCAGCGTTGTTACAGGGGAAACCTACGAGCAGTACTTC
>TRBJ2-4|-|TRBV2|-
CASSEYQGIQYF
TGTGCCAGCAGTGAATATCAGGGGATTCAGTACTTC
>TRBJ1-1|-|TRBV29-1|TRBD1
CSVTSGQGIPEAFF
TGCAGCGTTACCTCGGGACAGGGTATCCCTGAAGCTTTCTTT
>TRBJ1-1|-|TRBV19|TRBD1
CASRQGEHTEAFF
TGTGCCAGTAGACAGGGGGAACACACTGAAGCTTTCTTT
>TRBJ2-7|once|TRBV27|-
CASSLSMGYEQYF
TGTGCCAGCAGTTTATCGATGGGGTACGAGCAGTACTTC
>TRBJ1-2|-|TRBV5-6|-
CASSTDSLNYGYTF
TGTGCCAGCAGCACGGACAGTCTTAACTATGGCTACACCTTC
>TRBJ2-5|-|TRBV6-5|-
CASRRVETQYF
TGTGCCAGCAGACGCGTAGAGACCCAGTACTTC
>TRBJ1-1|-|TRBV7-2|-
CASSLGLATEAFF
TGTGCCAGCAGCTTAGGCTTGGCCACTGAAGCTTTCTTT
>TRBJ2-7|-|TRBV15|-
CATSEGDTYEQYF
TGTGCCACCAGCGAAGGGGACACCTACGAGCAGTACTTC
>TRBJ1-2|-|TRBV18|-
CASSPDRNSYGYTF
TGTGCCAGCTCACCAGACAGGAATTCGTATGGCTACACCTTC
>TRBJ2-5|-|TRBV6-6|TRBD1
CASSYDDREETQYF
TGTGCCAGCAGTTACGATGACAGGGAAGAGACCCAGTACTTC
>TRBJ1-2|-|TRBV5-6|-
CASSVSNYGYTF
TGTGCCAGCAGCGTATCTAACTATGGCTACACCTTC
>TRBJ2-3|-|TRBV15|-
CATSRDVGTDTQYF
TGTGCCACCAGCAGAGATGTGGGGACAGATACGCAGTATTTT
>TRBJ2-1|-|TRBV5-1|-
CASTTSPAYNEQFF
TGCGCCAGCACGACTAGTCCCGCCTACAATGAGCAGTTCTTC
>TRBJ2-7|-|TRBV2|-
CASRPDTYEQYF
TGTGCCAGCAGACCCGACACCTACGAGCAGTACTTC
>TRBJ1-2|-|TRBV6-5|TRBD1
CASSYLSGQAYGYTF
TGTGCCAGCAGTTACCTCTCCGGACAGGCCTATGGCTACACCTTC
>TRBJ1-1|-|TRBV18|TRBD1
CASSQTGTGGTEAFF
TGTGCCAGCTCACAAACCGGGACAGGGGGCACTGAAGCTTTCTTT
>TRBJ2-2|-|TRBV27|-
CASSYSTGELFF
TGTGCCAGCAGTTACAGCACCGGGGAGCTGTTTTTT
>TRBJ2-2|-|TRBV25-1|TRBD2
CASSKLTGSGDTGELFF
TGTGCCAGCAGTAAATTGACCGGTAGCGGGGACACCGGGGAGCTGTTTTTT
>TRBJ1-1|few|TRBV5-5|-
CASSLQSGTHTEAFF
TGTGCCAGCAGCCTGCAATCCGGGACGCACACTGAAGCTTTCTTT
>TRBJ1-2|once|TRBV4-1|-
CASSQVGRSTYGYTF
TGCGCCAGCAGCCAAGTGGGACGGAGCACCTATGGCTACACCTTC
>TRBJ1-3|-|TRBV5-1|TRBD1
CASRADRGSGNTIYF
TGCGCCAGCAGAGCCGACAGGGGCTCTGGAAACACCATATATTTT
>TRBJ2-7|-|TRBV4-2|-
CASSQETRPYEQYF
TGTGCCAGCAGCCAAGAGACTCGACCCTATGAGCAGTACTTC
>TRBJ2-7|-|TRBV5-1|-
CASSFRSTRQVYEQYF
TGCGCCAGCAGCTTCCGCTCCACTCGACAGGTCTACGAGCAGTACTTC
>TRBJ1-1|-|TRBV6-5|-
CASSYLGAETEAFF
TGTGCCAGCAGTTACTTGGGGGCGGAGACTGAAGCTTTCTTT
>TRBJ1-4|-|TRBV5-6|-
CASSAIVQGGSPNEKLFF
TGTGCCAGCAGCGCGATAGTACAGGGAGGGTCTCCTAATGAAAAACTGTTTTTT
>TRBJ2-7|-|TRBV5-1|-
CASSLEVGDEQYF
TGCGCCAGCAGCTTGGAGGTAGGGGACGAGCAGTACTTC
>TRBJ2-2|few|TRBV9|TRBD1
CASRGGTGDVGELFF
TGTGCCAGCAGAGGAGGGACAGGGGATGTCGGGGAGCTGTTTTTT
>TRBJ2-7|few|TRBV18|-
CASSPQASSYEQYF
TGTGCCAGCTCACCACAGGCTTCCTCCTACGAGCAGTACTTC
>TRBJ2-5|once|TRBV6-1|-
CASSEGWSGETQYF
TGTGCCAGCAGTGAGGGTTGGTCAGGGGAGACCCAGTACTTC
>TRBJ2-5|-|TRBV10-3|TRBD2
CAISERSGQETQYF
TGTGCCATCAGTGAGCGTAGCGGGCAAGAGACCCAGTACTTC
>TRBJ2-7|-|TRBV25-1|TRBD1
CASSWDRGLDEQYF
TGTGCCAGCAGTTGGGACAGGGGGCTGGACGAGCAGTACTTC
>TRBJ2-7|-|TRBV7-7|-
CASSPGTSAYEQYF
TGTGCCAGCAGCCCCGGGACATCTGCGTACGAGCAGTACTTC
>TRBJ2-1|-|TRBV6-5|-
CASRRQWGAYNEQFF
TGTGCCAGCAGGCGACAATGGGGCGCCTACAATGAGCAGTTCTTC
>TRBJ2-1|-|TRBV6-5|-
CASSYYLQIYNEQFF
TGTGCCAGCAGTTACTATCTACAGATCTACAATGAGCAGTTCTTC
>TRBJ2-7|-|TRBV6-5|TRBD1
CASSLHRGNYEQYF
TGTGCCAGCAGTTTACACAGGGGCAACTACGAGCAGTACTTC
>TRBJ2-3|-|TRBV5-8|TRBD1
CASRQGATDTQYF
TGTGCCAGCCGGCAGGGGGCAACAGATACGCAGTATTTT
>TRBJ2-1|-|TRBV2|TRBD1
CASRAGTGGFEQFF
TGTGCCAGCAGAGCCGGGACAGGGGGATTCGAGCAGTTCTTC
>TRBJ2-1|once|TRBV7-2|-
CASSPYNEQFF
TGTGCCAGCAGCCCGTACAATGAGCAGTTCTTC
>TRBJ1-1|-|TRBV6-5|TRBD1
CASSSGQVNTEAFF
TGTGCCAGCAGTTCGGGACAGGTTAACACTGAAGCTTTCTTT
>TRBJ2-2|few|TRBV28|-
CASSIMTDTGELFF
TGTGCCAGCAGTATTATGACCGACACCGGGGAGCTGTTTTTT
>TRBJ2-3|-|TRBV11-2|TRBD2
CASSSHRFAGEDTQYF
TGTGCCAGCAGCTCCCACCGCTTTGCGGGGGAAGATACGCAGTATTTT
>TRBJ2-3|once|TRBV5-1|-
CASSLVPADTQYF
TGCGCCAGCAGCTTGGTGCCAGCAGATACGCAGTATTTT
>TRBJ2-3|-|TRBV7-9|TRBD2
CASSLSGLAGAATQYF
TGTGCCAGCAGCTTATCGGGACTAGCGGGGGCAGCAACGCAGTATTTT
>TRBJ2-7|-|TRBV10-3|-
CAIRTGPYEQYF
TGTGCCATCAGAACAGGACCTTACGAGCAGTACTTC
>TRBJ1-1|-|TRBV9|-
CASSVLWNTEAFF
TGTGCCAGCAGCGTATTGTGGAACACTGAAGCTTTCTTT
>TRBJ1-6|few|TRBV19|TRBD1
CASSIGTGLDNSPLHF
TGTGCCAGTAGTATAGGGACAGGGCTTGATAATTCACCCCTCCACTTT
>TRBJ2-2|-|TRBV19|-
CASNQRGVTGELFF
TGTGCCAGTAATCAAAGAGGGGTCACCGGGGAGCTGTTTTTT
>TRBJ2-2|-|TRBV27|-
CASRDTGWTGELFF
TGTGCCAGCAGAGATACAGGGTGGACCGGGGAGCTGTTTTTT
>TRBJ2-7|-|TRBV27|-
CASSWGRDFSYEQYF
TGTGCCAGCAGTTGGGGTCGGGACTTCTCCTACGAGCAGTACTTC
>TRBJ2-5|-|TRBV6-5|TRBD2
CASSQRGGETQYF
TGTGCCAGCAGTCAGCGGGGGGGAGAGACCCAGTACTTC
>TRBJ1-1|-|TRBV18|-
CASSPSEYGTEAFF
TGTGCCAGCTCACCGTCAGAATATGGCACTGAAGCTTTCTTT
>TRBJ2-7|few|TRBV5-4|TRBD1
CASSYGTGTSYEQYF
TGTGCCAGCAGCTACGGGACAGGGACATCCTACGAGCAGTACTTC
>TRBJ2-7|-|TRBV10-2|TRBD1
CASSESLGQGPYEQYF
TGCGCCAGCAGTGAGTCACTAGGACAGGGCCCCTACGAGCAGTACTTC
>TRBJ2-2|-|TRBV29-1|-
CSVESWDRGETGELFF
TGCAGCGTTGAGAGTTGGGACCGCGGGGAGACCGGGGAGCTGTTTTTT
>TRBJ1-2|-|TRBV30|-
CASKRVWDYGYTF
TGTGCCTCTAAGAGGGTCTGGGACTATGGCTACACCTTC
>TRBJ2-7|-|TRBV6-5|-
CASSSLRGSYSYEQYF
TGTGCCAGCAGTTCCCTCAGGGGAAGCTACTCCTACGAGCAGTACTTC